This T cell receptor (beta chain) emerged from a study of CD8+ T cells in alopecia areata. As for the study in general: Those treated were given oral tofacitinib at 5 to 10 mg twice daily.

Alopecia areata patients gave lesional scalp punch biopsies and peripheral blood samples. The germline V gene encodes CDR1 MGHDK and CDR2 SYGVNS. Trimming cost V 0 bases and J 5 bases; bases outside gene matches: 2. The CDR3 consists of 16 residues. Following extraction, RNA underwent reverse transcription to cDNA, which served as the sequencing template. The protocol was immunoSEQ multiplex PCR, while the TCRdb copy is restricted to in-frame clones and leaves out a portion. The data hold fewer than 200,000 clones, with over 50% observed a single time. This clone was detected a few times. The chain joins TRBV25-1 to TRBJ1-6, with 9 bases matching TRBD1. The source material was CD4+ T cells sorted from blood, sampled at week 0. The clonotype originates from a human donor with alopecia areata. The CDR3 loop reads CASSEYGTGNNSPLHF. CDR3 nucleotides: TGTGCCAGCAGTGAATATGGGACAGGGAATAATTCACCCCTCCACTTT.